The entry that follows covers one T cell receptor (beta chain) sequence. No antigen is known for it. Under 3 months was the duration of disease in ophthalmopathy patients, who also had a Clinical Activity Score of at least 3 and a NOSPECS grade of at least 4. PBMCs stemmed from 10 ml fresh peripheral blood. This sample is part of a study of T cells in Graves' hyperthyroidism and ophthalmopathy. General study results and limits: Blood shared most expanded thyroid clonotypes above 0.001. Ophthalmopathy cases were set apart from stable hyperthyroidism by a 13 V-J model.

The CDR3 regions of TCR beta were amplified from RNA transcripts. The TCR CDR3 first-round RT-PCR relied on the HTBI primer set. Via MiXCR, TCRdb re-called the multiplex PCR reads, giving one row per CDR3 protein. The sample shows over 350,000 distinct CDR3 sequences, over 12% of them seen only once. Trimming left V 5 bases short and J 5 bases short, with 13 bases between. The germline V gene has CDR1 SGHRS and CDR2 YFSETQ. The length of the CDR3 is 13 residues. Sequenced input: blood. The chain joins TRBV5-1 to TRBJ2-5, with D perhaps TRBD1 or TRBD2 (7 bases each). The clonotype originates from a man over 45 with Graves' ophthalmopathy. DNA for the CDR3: TGCGCCAGCAGACCCAGGGGGGGTGAGACCCAGTACTTC. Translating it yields CASRPRGGETQYF. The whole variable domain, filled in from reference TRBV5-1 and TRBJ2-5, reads KAGVTQTPRYLIKTRGQQVTLSCSPISGHRSVSWYQQTPGQGLQFLFEYFSETQRNKGNFPGRFSGRQFSNSRSEMNVSTLELGDSALYLCASRPRGGETQYFGPGTRLLVL.